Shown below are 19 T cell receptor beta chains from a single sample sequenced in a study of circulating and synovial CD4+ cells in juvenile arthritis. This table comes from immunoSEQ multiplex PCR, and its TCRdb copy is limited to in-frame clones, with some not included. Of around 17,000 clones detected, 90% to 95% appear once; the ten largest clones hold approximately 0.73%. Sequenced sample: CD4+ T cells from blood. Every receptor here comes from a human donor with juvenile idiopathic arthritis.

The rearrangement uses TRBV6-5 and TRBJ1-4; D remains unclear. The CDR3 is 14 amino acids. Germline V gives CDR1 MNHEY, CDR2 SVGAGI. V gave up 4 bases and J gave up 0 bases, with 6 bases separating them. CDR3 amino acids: CASSLSATNEKLFF. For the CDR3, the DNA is TGTGCCAGCAGTTTGAGTGCAACTAATGAAAAACTGTTTTTT.

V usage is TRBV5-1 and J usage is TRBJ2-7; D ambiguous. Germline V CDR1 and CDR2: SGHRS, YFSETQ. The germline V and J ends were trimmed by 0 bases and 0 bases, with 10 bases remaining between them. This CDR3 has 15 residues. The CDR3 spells CASSLEAASSYEQYF. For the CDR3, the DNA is TGCGCCAGCAGCTTGGAGGCGGCTAGCTCCTACGAGCAGTACTTC.

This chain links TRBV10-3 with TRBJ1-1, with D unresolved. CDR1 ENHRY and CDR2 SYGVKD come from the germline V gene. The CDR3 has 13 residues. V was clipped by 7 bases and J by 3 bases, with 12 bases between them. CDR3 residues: CAITRRDDTEAFF. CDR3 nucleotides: TGTGCCATCACCCGGCGGGATGACACTGAAGCTTTCTTT.

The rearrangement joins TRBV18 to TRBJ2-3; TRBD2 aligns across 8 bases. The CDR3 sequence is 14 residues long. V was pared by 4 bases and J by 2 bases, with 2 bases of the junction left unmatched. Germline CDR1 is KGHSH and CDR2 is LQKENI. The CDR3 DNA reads TGTGCCAGCTCACTAGCGGGATACACAGATACGCAGTATTTT. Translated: CASSLAGYTDTQYF.

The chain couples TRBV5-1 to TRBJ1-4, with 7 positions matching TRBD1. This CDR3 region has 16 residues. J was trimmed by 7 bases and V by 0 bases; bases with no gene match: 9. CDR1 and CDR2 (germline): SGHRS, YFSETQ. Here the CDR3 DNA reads TGCGCCAGCAGCTTGGAACTGCAGGGGGTGGGTGAAAAACTGTTTTTT. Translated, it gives CASSLELQGVGEKLFF.

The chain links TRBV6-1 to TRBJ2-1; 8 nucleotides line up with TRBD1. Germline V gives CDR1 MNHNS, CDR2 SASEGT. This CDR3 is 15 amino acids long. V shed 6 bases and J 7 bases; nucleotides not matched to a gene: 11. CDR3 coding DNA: TGTGCCAGCAGCCCGCAGGGGGCGCGGACGAATGAGCAGTTCTTC. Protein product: CASSPQGARTNEQFF.

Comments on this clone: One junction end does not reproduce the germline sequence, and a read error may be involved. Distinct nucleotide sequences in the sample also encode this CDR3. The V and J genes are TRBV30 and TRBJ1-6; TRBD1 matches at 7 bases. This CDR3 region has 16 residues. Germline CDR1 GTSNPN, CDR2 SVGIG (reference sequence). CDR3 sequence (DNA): TGTGCCTGGACTGCGAGGGGGCCAAGGGGAAATTCCCCCCTCCACTTT. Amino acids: CAWTARGPRGNSPLHF.

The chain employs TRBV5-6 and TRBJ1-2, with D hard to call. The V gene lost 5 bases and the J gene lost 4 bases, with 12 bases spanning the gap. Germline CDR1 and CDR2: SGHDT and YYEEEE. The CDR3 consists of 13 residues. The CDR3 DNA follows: TGTGCCAGCAGATATGGCAGATCCTATGGCTACACCTTC. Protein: CASRYGRSYGYTF.

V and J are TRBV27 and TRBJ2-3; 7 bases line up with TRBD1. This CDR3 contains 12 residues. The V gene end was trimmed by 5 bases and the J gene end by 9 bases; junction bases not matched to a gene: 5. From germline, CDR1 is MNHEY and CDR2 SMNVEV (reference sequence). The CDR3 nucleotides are TGTGCCAGCAGTCCACGACAGGGCACGCAGTATTTT. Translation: CASSPRQGTQYF.

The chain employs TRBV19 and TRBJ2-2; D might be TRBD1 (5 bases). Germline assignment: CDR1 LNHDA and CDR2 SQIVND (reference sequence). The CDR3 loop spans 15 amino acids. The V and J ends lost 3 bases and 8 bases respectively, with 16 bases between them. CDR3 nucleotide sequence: TGTGCCAGTAGTATGACTCCAGGGAATAGTGGGGAGCTGTTTTTT. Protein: CASSMTPGNSGELFF.

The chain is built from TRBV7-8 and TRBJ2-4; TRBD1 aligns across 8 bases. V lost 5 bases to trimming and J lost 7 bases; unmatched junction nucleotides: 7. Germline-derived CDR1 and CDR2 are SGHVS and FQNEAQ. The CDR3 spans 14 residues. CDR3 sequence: CASSLRTGINIQYF. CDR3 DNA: TGTGCCAGCAGCCTCCGGACAGGGATCAACATTCAGTACTTC.

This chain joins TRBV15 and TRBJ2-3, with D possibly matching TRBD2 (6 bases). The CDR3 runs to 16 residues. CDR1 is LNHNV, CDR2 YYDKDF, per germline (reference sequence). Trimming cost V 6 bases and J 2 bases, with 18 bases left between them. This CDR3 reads CATSLSGSGSTDTQYF. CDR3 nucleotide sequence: TGTGCCACCAGTTTGTCCGGGAGTGGATCCACAGATACGCAGTATTTT.

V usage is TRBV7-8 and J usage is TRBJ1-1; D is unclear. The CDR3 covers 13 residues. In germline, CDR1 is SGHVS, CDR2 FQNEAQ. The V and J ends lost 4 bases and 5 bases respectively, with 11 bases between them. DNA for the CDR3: TGTGCCAGCAGCTCGTTGGGCCTGACTGAAGCTTTCTTT. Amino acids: CASSSLGLTEAFF. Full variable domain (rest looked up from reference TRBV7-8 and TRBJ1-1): GAGVSQSPRYKVAKRGQDVALRCDPISGHVSLFWYQQALGQGPEFLTYFQNEAQLDKSGLPSDRFFAERPEGSVSTLKIQRTQQEDSAVYLCASSSLGLTEAFFGQGTRLTVV.

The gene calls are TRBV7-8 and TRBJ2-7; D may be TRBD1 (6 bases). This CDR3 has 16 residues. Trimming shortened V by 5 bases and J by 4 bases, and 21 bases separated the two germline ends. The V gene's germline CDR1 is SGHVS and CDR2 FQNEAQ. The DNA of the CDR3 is TGTGCCAGCAGCCCTCGTCGGACAGCAGTGGTATACGAGCAGTACTTC. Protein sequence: CASSPRRTAVVYEQYF. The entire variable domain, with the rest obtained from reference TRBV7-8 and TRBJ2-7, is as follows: GAGVSQSPRYKVAKRGQDVALRCDPISGHVSLFWYQQALGQGPEFLTYFQNEAQLDKSGLPSDRFFAERPEGSVSTLKIQRTQQEDSAVYLCASSPRRTAVVYEQYFGPGTRLTVT.

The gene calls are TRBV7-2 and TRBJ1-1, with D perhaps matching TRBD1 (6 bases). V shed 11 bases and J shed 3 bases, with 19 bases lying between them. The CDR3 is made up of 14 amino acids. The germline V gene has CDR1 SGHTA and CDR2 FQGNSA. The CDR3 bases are TGTGCCTGCGGGGGGGCAGTAGCCTACACTGAAGCTTTCTTT. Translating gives CACGGAVAYTEAFF.

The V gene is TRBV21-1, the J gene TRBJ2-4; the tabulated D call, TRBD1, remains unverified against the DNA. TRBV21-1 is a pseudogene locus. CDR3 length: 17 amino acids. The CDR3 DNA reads TGTGCCAGCAGCAAATTGAACAGCTTAGTAGCCAAAAACATTCAGTACTTC. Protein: CASSKLNSLVAKNIQYF.

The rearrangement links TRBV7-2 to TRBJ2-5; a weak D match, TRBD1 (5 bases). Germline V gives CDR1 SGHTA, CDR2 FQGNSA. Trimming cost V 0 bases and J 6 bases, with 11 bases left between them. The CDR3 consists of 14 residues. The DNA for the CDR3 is TGTGCCAGCAGCTTAGCAGGGGCCGGGCAGACCCAGTACTTC. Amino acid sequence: CASSLAGAGQTQYF.

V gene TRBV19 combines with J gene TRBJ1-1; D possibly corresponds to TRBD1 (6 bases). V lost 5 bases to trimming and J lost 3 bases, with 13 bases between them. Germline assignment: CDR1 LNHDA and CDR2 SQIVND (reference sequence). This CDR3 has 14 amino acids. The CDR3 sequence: CASSGGPGDTEAFF. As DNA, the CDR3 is TGTGCCAGTAGTGGCGGACCAGGGGACACTGAAGCTTTCTTT. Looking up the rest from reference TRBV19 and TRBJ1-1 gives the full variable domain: DGGITQSPKYLFRKEGQNVTLSCEQNLNHDAMYWYRQDPGQGLRLIYYSQIVNDFQKGDIAEGYSVSREKKESFPLTVTSAQKNPTAFYLCASSGGPGDTEAFFGQGTRLTVV.

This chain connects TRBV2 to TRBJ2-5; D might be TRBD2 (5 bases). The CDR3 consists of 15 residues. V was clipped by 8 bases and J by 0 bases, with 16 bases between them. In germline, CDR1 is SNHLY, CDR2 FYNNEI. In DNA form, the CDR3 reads TGTGCCAGCTCCCCCCCGGGGATTTACCAAGAGACCCAGTACTTC. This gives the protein CASSPPGIYQETQYF.